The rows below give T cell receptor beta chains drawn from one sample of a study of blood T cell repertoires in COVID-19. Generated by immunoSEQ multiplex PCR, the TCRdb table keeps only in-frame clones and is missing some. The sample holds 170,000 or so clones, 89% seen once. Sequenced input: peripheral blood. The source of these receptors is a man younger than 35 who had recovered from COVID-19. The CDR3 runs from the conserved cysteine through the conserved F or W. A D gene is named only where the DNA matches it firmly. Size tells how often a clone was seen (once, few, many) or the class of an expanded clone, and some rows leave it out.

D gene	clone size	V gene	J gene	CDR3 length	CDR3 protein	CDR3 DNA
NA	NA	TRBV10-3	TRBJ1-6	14	CAISESDSNSPLHF	TGTGCCATCAGTGAGTCGGACAGTAATTCACCCCTCCACTTT
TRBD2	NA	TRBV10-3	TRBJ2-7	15	CAISGGTSGHYEQYF	TGTGCCATCAGTGGGGGGACTAGCGGCCACTACGAGCAGTACTTC
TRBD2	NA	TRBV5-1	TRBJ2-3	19	CASSLKLAGGPTRTDTQYF	TGCGCCAGCAGCTTGAAACTAGCGGGAGGTCCCACCCGCACAGATACGCAGTATTTT
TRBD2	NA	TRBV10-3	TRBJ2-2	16	CAISEGLAGATGELFF	TGTGCCATCAGTGAGGGACTAGCGGGAGCTACCGGGGAGCTGTTTTTT
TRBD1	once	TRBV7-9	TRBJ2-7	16	CASSGRDRVSSYEQYF	TGTGCCAGCAGCGGCCGGGACAGGGTGAGTTCCTACGAGCAGTACTTC
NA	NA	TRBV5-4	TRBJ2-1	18	CASSSPPSPGAVYNEQFF	TGTGCCAGCAGCTCCCCCCCCTCCCCGGGAGCGGTCTACAATGAGCAGTTCTTC
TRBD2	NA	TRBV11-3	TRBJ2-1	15	CASSLDGGVYNEQFF	TGTGCCAGCAGCTTAGACGGGGGGGTATACAATGAGCAGTTCTTC
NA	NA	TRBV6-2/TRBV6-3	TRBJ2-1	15	CASSYSVEPYNEQFF	TGTGCCAGCAGTTACTCGGTAGAACCCTACAATGAGCAGTTCTTC
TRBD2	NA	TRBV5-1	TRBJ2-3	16	CASSPGLAGVTDTQYF	TGCGCCAGCAGCCCGGGACTAGCGGGAGTCACAGATACGCAGTATTTT
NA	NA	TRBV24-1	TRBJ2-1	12	CATSDEREEQFF	TGTGCCACCAGTGATGAGAGGGAGGAGCAGTTCTTC
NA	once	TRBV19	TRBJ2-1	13	CASSVGPGVVQFF	TGTGCCAGTAGTGTAGGGCCGGGGGTCGTGCAGTTCTTC
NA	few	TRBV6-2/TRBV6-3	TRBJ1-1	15	CASSPWGEMNTEAFF	TGTGCCAGCAGCCCCTGGGGAGAAATGAACACTGAAGCTTTCTTT
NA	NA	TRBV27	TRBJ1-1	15	CASSLTSPARTEAFF	TGTGCCAGCAGTTTAACAAGTCCCGCCAGGACTGAAGCTTTCTTT
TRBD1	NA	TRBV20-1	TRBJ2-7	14	CSATDRGPSYEQYF	TGCAGTGCTACTGACAGGGGGCCCTCCTACGAGCAGTACTTC
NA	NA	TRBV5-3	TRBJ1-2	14	CARSFPRPRGGYTF	TGTGCCAGAAGCTTCCCGAGGCCGAGAGGGGGCTACACCTTC
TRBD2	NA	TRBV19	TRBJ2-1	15	CASSISPLADNEQFF	TGTGCCAGTAGTATATCGCCGCTAGCGGACAATGAGCAGTTCTTC
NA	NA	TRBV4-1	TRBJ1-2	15	CASRRGGAMGYGYTF	TGCGCCAGTCGCCGGGGGGGGGCAATGGGTTATGGCTACACCTTC
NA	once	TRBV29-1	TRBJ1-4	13	CSVESGTNEKLFF	TGCAGCGTTGAGTCAGGAACTAATGAAAAACTGTTTTTT
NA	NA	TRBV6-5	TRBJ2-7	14	CATRKVHNSYEQYF	TGTGCCACCAGAAAAGTTCACAACTCCTACGAGCAGTACTTC
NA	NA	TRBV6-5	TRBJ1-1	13	CASTQGGGTEAFF	TGTGCCAGCACCCAAGGGGGGGGTACTGAAGCTTTCTTT
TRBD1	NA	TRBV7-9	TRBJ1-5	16	CASSRGTGKSNQPQHF	TGTGCCAGCAGCCGGGGGACAGGAAAGAGCAATCAGCCCCAGCATTTT
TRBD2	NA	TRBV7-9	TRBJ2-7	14	CASIRAGEIYEQYF	TGTGCCAGCATACGAGCGGGGGAAATCTACGAGCAGTACTTC
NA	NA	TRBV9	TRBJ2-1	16	CASSVGGGIANNEQFF	TGTGCCAGCAGCGTAGGGGGCGGAATTGCCAACAATGAGCAGTTCTTC
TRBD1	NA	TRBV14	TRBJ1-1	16	CASSQLGQGPNTEAFF	TGTGCCAGCAGCCAACTTGGACAGGGCCCGAACACTGAAGCTTTCTTT
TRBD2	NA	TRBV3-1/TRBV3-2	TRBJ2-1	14	CASTLAGGPHEQFF	TGTGCCAGCACCCTCGCGGGAGGGCCCCATGAGCAGTTCTTC
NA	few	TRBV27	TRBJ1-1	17	CASSSRLALRGITEAFF	TGTGCCAGCAGTAGTCGACTAGCCCTAAGAGGTATCACTGAAGCTTTCTTT
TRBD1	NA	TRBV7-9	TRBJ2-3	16	CASSLSGRGFTDTQYF	TGTGCCAGCAGCTTATCAGGCAGGGGGTTTACAGATACGCAGTATTTT
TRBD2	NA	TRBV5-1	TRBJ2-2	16	CASSLLAGVGPGELFF	TGCGCCAGCAGCTTGTTAGCGGGAGTGGGGCCCGGGGAGCTGTTTTTT
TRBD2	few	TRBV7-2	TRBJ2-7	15	CASNFGVGRRNEQYF	TGTGCCAGCAACTTTGGGGTCGGGAGGCGGAACGAGCAGTACTTC
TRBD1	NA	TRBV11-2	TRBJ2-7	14	CASSPDRGRYEQYF	TGTGCCAGCAGCCCGGACAGGGGGCGGTACGAGCAGTACTTC
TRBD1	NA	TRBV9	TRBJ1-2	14	CASSVEGTAYGYTF	TGTGCCAGCAGCGTAGAGGGGACAGCCTATGGCTACACCTTC
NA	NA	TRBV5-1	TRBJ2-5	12	CASSLALETQYF	TGCGCCAGCAGCTTGGCCCTGGAGACCCAGTACTTC
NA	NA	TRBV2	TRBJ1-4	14	CASRIGRANEKLFF	TGTGCCAGCAGAATAGGGAGGGCTAATGAAAAACTGTTTTTT
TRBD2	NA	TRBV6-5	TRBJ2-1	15	CASSYGASGGNEQFF	TGTGCCAGCAGTTACGGGGCTAGCGGAGGTAATGAGCAGTTCTTC
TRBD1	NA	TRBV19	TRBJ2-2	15	CASLRQGANTGELFF	TGTGCCAGCCTTAGACAGGGGGCTAACACCGGGGAGCTGTTTTTT
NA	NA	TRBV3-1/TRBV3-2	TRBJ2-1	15	CASSQGLADYNEQFF	TGTGCCAGCAGCCAAGGACTGGCCGACTACAATGAGCAGTTCTTC
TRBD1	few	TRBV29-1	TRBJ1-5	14	CSAKDRGGGQPQHF	TGCAGCGCCAAGGACAGGGGAGGGGGTCAGCCCCAGCATTTT
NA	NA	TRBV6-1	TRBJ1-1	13	CASSEQGNTEAFF	TGTGCCAGCAGTGAACAGGGGAACACTGAAGCTTTCTTT
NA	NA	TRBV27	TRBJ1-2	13	CASSLQGSYGYTF	TGTGCCAGCAGTTTACAGGGTAGCTATGGCTACACCTTC
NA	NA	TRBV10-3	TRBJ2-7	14	CAISEKGLVDEQYF	TGTGCCATCAGTGAGAAGGGACTGGTCGACGAGCAGTACTTC
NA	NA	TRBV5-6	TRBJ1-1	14	CASSFRGRNTEAFF	TGTGCCAGCAGCTTTCGGGGAAGAAACACTGAAGCTTTCTTT
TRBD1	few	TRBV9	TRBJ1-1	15	CASSADRGMNTEAFF	TGTGCCAGCAGCGCCGACAGGGGCATGAACACTGAAGCTTTCTTT
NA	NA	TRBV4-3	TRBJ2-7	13	CASSQVNRDEQYF	TGCGCCAGCAGCCAAGTCAACAGGGACGAGCAGTACTTC
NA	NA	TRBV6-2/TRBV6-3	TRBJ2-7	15	CASSPAGTGAVQQYF	TGTGCCAGCAGCCCCGCCGGGACGGGAGCAGTGCAGCAGTACTTC
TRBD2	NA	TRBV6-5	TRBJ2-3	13	CASSFGGRDTQYF	TGTGCCAGCAGTTTCGGGGGGAGGGATACGCAGTATTTT
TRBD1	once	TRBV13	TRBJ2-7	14	CASSQGVLAYEQYF	TGTGCCAGCAGCCAGGGGGTCCTAGCCTACGAGCAGTACTTC
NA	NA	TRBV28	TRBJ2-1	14	CASSLGGPYNEQFF	TGTGCCAGCAGTTTAGGAGGACCTTACAATGAGCAGTTCTTC
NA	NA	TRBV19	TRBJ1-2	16	CASSPPPSRGYYGYTF	TGTGCCAGTAGTCCCCCTCCGAGCAGGGGCTACTATGGCTACACCTTC
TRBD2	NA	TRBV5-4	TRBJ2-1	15	CASSFGTSGRNEQFF	TGTGCCAGCAGCTTTGGGACTAGCGGGAGAAATGAGCAGTTCTTC
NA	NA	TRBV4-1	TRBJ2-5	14	CASSWNIEEETQYF	TGCGCCAGCAGCTGGAATATAGAGGAGGAGACCCAGTACTTC
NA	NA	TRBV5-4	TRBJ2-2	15	CASSLGLGETGELFF	TGTGCCAGCAGCTTGGGACTCGGGGAGACCGGGGAGCTGTTTTTT
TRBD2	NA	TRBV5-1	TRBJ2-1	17	CASSSTSGDYNRGEQFF	TGCGCCAGCAGCTCAACTAGCGGGGATTACAATAGGGGTGAGCAGTTCTTC